The T cell receptor beta chain under discussion was sequenced for a study of blood T cell repertoires in COVID-19. Overall study: Researchers got acute and convalescent COVID-19 samples from the United States, Italy and Spain. PBMCs, B-cell-depleted T cells, or T cells provided the cDNA or gDNA that made up the material.

V was pared by 3 bases and J by 5 bases, with 16 bases between. This CDR3 comprises 16 residues. Germline V gives CDR1 KGHSH, CDR2 LQKENI. In the original workflow: Cell counts per sample came from amplifying reference gene primers. The protocol was immunoSEQ multiplex PCR, while the TCRdb copy is restricted to in-frame clones and leaves out a portion. D and trimming were read from the DNA, whereas the V and J calls and clone size are those reported in that table. The data show around 160,000 clones, about 85% seen once. The TCR comes from a man aged 18 to 30 with acute or convalescent COVID-19. The sequencing sample was made of peripheral blood. The chain has TRBV18 and TRBJ1-4; D is unclear. In nucleotides, the CDR3 is TGTGCCAGCTCACCCTCTCGAAACAGCGGGAATGAAAAACTGTTTTTT. This translates into CASSPSRNSGNEKLFF.